Shown below are 15 T cell receptor beta chains from a single sample sequenced in a study of T cell repertoires in ileal Crohn's disease. Produced via immunoSEQ multiplex PCR; TCRdb's table is partial and in-frame only. The data contain about 5,300 clones, roughly 80% of them seen just once; the ten biggest clones take up under 45%. Time point meaning: neoterminal ileum biopsy at postoperative endoscopy, about 6 months after surgery. The sample was ileal tissue. These receptors were obtained from an adult with Crohn's disease.

The genes are TRBV28 and TRBJ2-7; D uncertain. The CDR3 extends over 11 amino acids. V lost 4 bases and J lost 4, with 5 bases in between. Per the germline V gene, CDR1 is MDHEN and CDR2 is SYDVKM. The CDR3 DNA sequence: TGTGCCAGCAGTTCTGAGTACGAGCAGTACTTC. It codes for CASSSEYEQYF.

This chain connects TRBV11-3 to TRBJ2-7, with D maybe TRBD2 (6 bases). Germline assignment: CDR1 SGHNT and CDR2 YENEEA. The CDR3 runs to 13 residues. Trimming removed 1 base at V and 5 bases at J, with 9 bases between. For the CDR3, the DNA is TGTGCCAGCAGCTTAGCGGAGGGCAACGAGCAGTACTTC. This translates into CASSLAEGNEQYF.

The chain uses TRBV7-6 and TRBJ2-1; TRBD1 might be the D (7 bases). V was pared by 4 bases and J by 1 base, with 11 bases between. CDR3 length equals 15 residues. Per germline, CDR1 SGHVS and CDR2 FNYEAQ. The CDR3 DNA sequence: TGTGCCAGCAGCTCTCAGGGGGGTTCCTACAATGAGCAGTTCTTC. Amino acids: CASSSQGGSYNEQFF.

This chain uses TRBV25-1 with TRBJ1-4; D remains ambiguous. Germline CDR1 is MGHDK and CDR2 is SYGVNS. The CDR3 spans 14 residues. V lost 3 bases, J lost 3 bases, and 8 bases lay in between. Here the CDR3 DNA reads TGTGCCAGCAGTGATTCTGGGTCTAATGAAAAACTGTTTTTT. Its protein product is CASSDSGSNEKLFF.

This clone has just a few counts. The chain combines TRBV5-1 with TRBJ1-2; D may be TRBD1 (6 bases). Germline-derived CDR1 and CDR2 are SGHRS and YFSETQ. This CDR3 is built from 14 residues. The V and J ends lost 2 bases and 3 bases respectively, with 11 bases between them. The chain's CDR3 is CASSFDRPYYGYTF. The CDR3 DNA follows: TGCGCCAGCAGCTTCGACAGGCCCTACTATGGCTACACCTTC.

This sequence joins TRBV4-3 and TRBJ2-1; 7 positions match TRBD1. Germline CDR1 is LGHNA and CDR2 is YSLEER. The CDR3 consists of 14 residues. The V gene end was trimmed by 2 bases and the J gene end by 4 bases; junction bases not matched to a gene: 2. The CDR3 DNA is TGCGCCAGCAGCCAATTGACAGGGTACAATGAGCAGTTCTTC. Amino acids: CASSQLTGYNEQFF.

The V and J genes are TRBV6-1 and TRBJ2-7; 9 positions match TRBD2. The CDR3 covers 15 residues. Trimming cost V 4 bases and J 6 bases; bases outside gene matches: 10. Germline CDR1 reads MNHNS; CDR2 reads SASEGT. Written as DNA, the CDR3 is TGTGCCAGCAGTGCAAAGCCTAGCGGGGTAGGCGAGCAGTACTTC. Its translation is CASSAKPSGVGEQYF.

This chain joins TRBV9 and TRBJ2-3, with 10 bases lining up with TRBD2. Germline V CDR1 and CDR2: SGDLS, YYNGEE. The CDR3 length is 15 residues. V was clipped by 0 bases and J by 5 bases; unmatched bases: 3. This CDR3 is CASSVVASGGDTQYF. CDR3 DNA: TGTGCCAGCAGCGTAGTGGCTAGCGGGGGAGATACGCAGTATTTT.

The gene calls are TRBV5-1 and TRBJ2-7; the D gene is possibly TRBD2 (6 bases). The CDR3 runs 13 residues. From germline, CDR1 is SGHRS and CDR2 YFSETQ. The V gene lost 4 bases and the J gene lost 5 bases, with 13 bases spanning the gap. The chain's CDR3 is CASSAGPGNEQYF. CDR3 DNA sequence: TGCGCCAGCAGCGCGGGACCAGGGAACGAGCAGTACTTC.

The chain couples TRBV5-1 to TRBJ1-2, with TRBD1 identical over 9 bases. Germline V gives CDR1 SGHRS, CDR2 YFSETQ. Unmatched junction bases numbered 5, after V lost 0 bases and J lost 8 bases. CDR3 length: 14 residues. The CDR3 DNA is TGCGCCAGCAGCTTGGCCTCCGGGACAGGGGGCTACACCTTC. Translated: CASSLASGTGGYTF. Complete variable domain (other parts from reference TRBV5-1 and TRBJ1-2): KAGVTQTPRYLIKTRGQQVTLSCSPISGHRSVSWYQQTPGQGLQFLFEYFSETQRNKGNFPGRFSGRQFSNSRSEMNVSTLELGDSALYLCASSLASGTGGYTFGSGTRLTVV.

V usage is TRBV7-3 and J usage is TRBJ1-4; D may be TRBD1 (5 bases). The CDR3 runs 17 residues. CDR1 and CDR2 (germline): SGHTA, FQGTGA. Trimming removed 2 bases from V and 3 bases from J, with 16 bases in between. As DNA, the CDR3 is TGTGCCAGCAGCTTAGAGTTAAAGGGGAGGTCTAATGAAAAACTGTTTTTT. Translation gives CASSLELKGRSNEKLFF.

V gene TRBV6-5 combines with J gene TRBJ1-4; tentatively, D is TRBD1 (6 bases). The CDR3 consists of 13 residues. Between the trimmed V and J ends, which lost 6 bases and 8 bases, there was a span of 13 bases. Germline lookup yields CDR1 MNHEY and CDR2 SVGAGI. The CDR3 sequence: CASRPDSREKLFF. In DNA form, the CDR3 reads TGTGCCAGCAGACCGGACAGTAGGGAAAAACTGTTTTTT.

The chain carries TRBV28 and TRBJ1-5; TRBD1 matches 8 bases. Germline V lookup: CDR1 MDHEN, CDR2 SYDVKM. V lost 4 bases, J lost 6 bases, and 11 bases stayed unmatched. CDR3 length: 16 residues. The CDR3 nucleotides read TGTGCCAGCAGTTCGTCCGGGACAGGCCGCGGTCAGCCCCAGCATTTT. Its translation: CASSSSGTGRGQPQHF.

This clone has only one observation. The chain carries TRBV4-3 and TRBJ2-7; D possibly matches TRBD1 or TRBD2 (5 bases each). V lost 0 bases to trimming and J lost 3 bases, with 18 bases between them. The CDR3 sequence is 17 residues long. Germline V gives CDR1 LGHNA, CDR2 YSLEER. The CDR3 reads CASSQDRSGTAHYEQYF. The CDR3 DNA is TGCGCCAGCAGCCAAGATCGTTCCGGGACGGCACACTACGAGCAGTACTTC.

The chain employs TRBV13 and TRBJ2-1; maybe TRBD2 (5 bases). The CDR3 is made up of 15 amino acids. The V end lost 4 bases, the J end lost 6 bases, and 16 bases lay between the germline ends. Germline V gene lookup returns CDR1 PRHDT and CDR2 FYEKMQ (reference sequence). The chain's CDR3 is CASSSRERTSNEQFF. The CDR3 DNA reads TGTGCCAGCAGCTCCCGGGAACGCACAAGCAATGAGCAGTTCTTC.